This T cell receptor beta chain originates from a study of T cell repertoires in cytomegalovirus infection. Whole-study context: Indications of both CMV infection and matching HLA type were provided by public TCR beta signatures. Study-level findings and limits: Cumulated frequencies of public TCR beta families served to identify carriers of CMV plus the relevant HLA.

TCRdb ran MiXCR on the reads and lists one entry per CDR3 protein. The repertoire has about 500,000 distinct CDR3 sequences, more than 30% of them found once; the top ten carry 15% to 20%. Germline values: CDR1 SGHTA, CDR2 FQGNSA. The CDR3 totals 15 residues. V lost 8 bases to trimming and J lost 3 bases; unmatched junction nucleotides: 9. Turning to this clonotype: Its specificity is unknown. A much larger clone sits a single nucleotide away, making a read error possible.

The specimen comprised cultured PBMCs, sampled from culture after CMV antigen stimulation. The V gene is TRBV7-2, the J gene TRBJ2-7, with TRBD1 matching 11 bases. The TCR was taken from a human donor in good health (CMV status not recorded). Some clones in this sample may be carry-over from other donors' samples. As DNA, the CDR3 is TGTGCCAGCCGCTACTCCGGGACAGGGGGCTACGAGCAGTACGTC. It yields the protein CASRYSGTGGYEQYV.